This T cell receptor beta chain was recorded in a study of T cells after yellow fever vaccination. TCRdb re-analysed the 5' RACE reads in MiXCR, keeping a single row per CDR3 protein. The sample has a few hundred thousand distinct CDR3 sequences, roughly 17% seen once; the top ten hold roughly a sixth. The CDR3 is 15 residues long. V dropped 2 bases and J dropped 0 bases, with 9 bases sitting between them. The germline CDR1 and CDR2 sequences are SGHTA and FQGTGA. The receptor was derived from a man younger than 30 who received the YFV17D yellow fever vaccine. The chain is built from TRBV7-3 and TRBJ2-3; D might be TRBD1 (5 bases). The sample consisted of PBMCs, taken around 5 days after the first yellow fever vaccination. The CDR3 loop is CASSLAGFSTDTQYF. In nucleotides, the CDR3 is TGTGCCAGCAGCTTAGCAGGGTTTAGCACAGATACGCAGTATTTT.